The clone carrying this TCR beta chain qualifies as medium-sized (0.01 to 0.1%). What it binds is not known. The sample belongs to a study of vaccination and CD4 T cells after COVID-19. Study information: The makeup of the convalescents was six males and four females, two of them Hispanic. A CEFX pool, an HIV-1 Nef pool, or no peptide went to control cultures.

Germline CDR1 MNHEY, CDR2 SVGEGT. The V and J ends lost 7 bases and 8 bases, in that order; junction bases with no gene match: 11. The CDR3 has 14 amino acids. Treatment given: approximately 9-day PBMC culture with coronavirus spike peptide pools or control peptides (ViraFEST assay). It was with approximately 9.2 IU/ml IL-2 and 8 to 10 ug/ml peptide pools that 2.2 million or so PBMCs per well were cultured. The study sequenced cultured CD4+ T cell DNA using the Oncomine TCR Beta short-read assay. Genomic DNA was isolated from CD4+ T cells that had been cultured. TCRdb analysed the PCR reads with MiXCR anew, one entry per CDR3 protein. The sample has about 10,000 distinct CDR3 sequences; 45% to 70% are singletons.

The chain recombines TRBV6-2 or TRBV6-3 with TRBJ1-1; 9 bases align to TRBD1. The clonotype comes from a human donor who had recovered from COVID-19. The sequenced material came from CD4+ T cells from blood, cultured in vitro. The CDR3 coding sequence is TGTGCCAGCAAACAGGGACAGGGTACTCGAGAAGCTTTCTTT. Its translation: CASKQGQGTREAFF.